These 32 T cell receptor beta chains were sequenced from one sample in a study of memory CD4+ T cells and cytomegalovirus serostatus (dated by TCRdb to 2018 to 2020). Single viable CD3+CD4+CD8-CD45RO+ cells were sorted as memory CD4+ T cells on a FACSAria II. Libraries were prepared through the immunoSEQ multiplex PCR assay. Not all clones reach the TCRdb copy of this immuneACCESS table, which keeps in-frame sequences only. Checked studies attribute under half of the gap to unresolved V genes and leave the rest unexplained. Across this sample there are tens of thousands of clones, with 75% to 85% seen only once. Of the sample, more than 0.65% falls within the top ten clones. The sample was memory CD4+ T cells from blood. Receptor source: an adult in good health and CMV-seronegative.

V and J are TRBV27 and TRBJ2-3, with a possible D match to TRBD1 (7 bases). The CDR3 runs 15 residues. Trimming pared 5 bases from V and 0 bases from J, leaving 12 bases between. Germline CDR1 is MNHEY and CDR2 is SMNVEV (reference sequence). The CDR3 spells CASSTQGGSTDTQYF. CDR3 in DNA: TGTGCCAGCAGTACCCAGGGGGGTAGCACAGATACGCAGTATTTT.

The V gene is TRBV7-8, the J gene TRBJ1-4; a weak D match, TRBD1 (5 bases). Germline V CDR1 and CDR2: SGHVS, FQNEAQ. The CDR3 length is 14 residues. Trimming removed 3 bases at V and 5 bases at J, with 10 bases between. Here the CDR3 reads CASSFTGSNEKLFF. The CDR3 DNA reads TGTGCCAGCAGCTTTACAGGTTCGAATGAAAAACTGTTTTTT.

The chain has TRBV28 and TRBJ1-1, with 9 bases identical to TRBD1. Looked up from germline, CDR1 is MDHEN and CDR2 is SYDVKM. The CDR3 is made up of 15 amino acids. V lost 3 bases and J lost 1; bases outside the gene matches: 3. The CDR3 loop is CASSLTGGSNTEAFF. In DNA form, the CDR3 reads TGTGCCAGCAGTTTGACAGGGGGGTCGAACACTGAAGCTTTCTTT.

This rearrangement joins TRBV5-1 to TRBJ1-2, with TRBD1 matching 9 bases. With 4 bases clipped from V and 4 bases from J, the junction kept 5 bases outside the gene matches. The CDR3 contains 14 residues. Germline V gives CDR1 SGHRS, CDR2 YFSETQ. CDR3 DNA sequence: TGCGCCAGCAGCGGGACAGGGCAGGGCTATGGCTACACCTTC. Translated: CASSGTGQGYGYTF.

The chain couples TRBV10-3 to TRBJ2-7; maybe TRBD1 (6 bases). Germline lookup yields CDR1 ENHRY and CDR2 SYGVKD. This CDR3 spans 16 amino acids. V gave up 0 bases and J gave up 2 bases, with 14 bases separating them. The CDR3 here is CAISESVVQGTYEQYF. CDR3 nucleotide sequence: TGTGCCATCAGTGAGTCCGTGGTACAGGGAACCTACGAGCAGTACTTC.

The chain combines TRBV27 with TRBJ2-7; 9 nucleotides line up with TRBD1. The CDR3 spans 15 residues. Germline CDR1 MNHEY, CDR2 SMNVEV (reference sequence). The ends lost 6 bases at V and 7 bases at J; junction bases unmatched: 13. CDR3 nucleotides: TGTGCCAGCAGATCTTTCTACAGGGGGCGGTGGGAGCAGTACTTC. Translating gives CASRSFYRGRWEQYF.

This chain uses TRBV28 with TRBJ2-7, with D possibly being TRBD2 (6 bases). Germline V gene data show CDR1 as MDHEN and CDR2 as SYDVKM. V lost 5 bases, J lost 7 bases, and 18 bases lay in between. CDR3 length: 14 amino acids. The CDR3 nucleotides read TGTGCCAGCAGTCAAACCCTCGGGAGAGGTGAGCAGTACTTC. It codes for CASSQTLGRGEQYF.

The genes are TRBV5-5 and TRBJ1-1; 11 positions agree with TRBD1. The CDR3 has 15 residues. Germline CDR1 is SGHKS and CDR2 is YYEKEE (reference sequence). J lost 8 bases, V lost 1 base, and 7 bases had no gene match. The CDR3 protein is CASSLSGQGAQEAFF. CDR3 nucleotide sequence: TGTGCCAGCAGCTTGAGTGGACAGGGGGCCCAAGAAGCTTTCTTT.

V usage is TRBV27 and J usage is TRBJ2-4, with D tentatively TRBD2 (6 bases). CDR1 is MNHEY, CDR2 SMNVEV, per germline (reference sequence). Trimming removed 4 bases at V and 6 bases at J, with 22 bases between. The CDR3 is 17 residues long. CDR3 region: CASSSNPYPGEINIQYF. As DNA, the CDR3 is TGTGCCAGCAGTTCGAACCCTTATCCGGGGGAGATAAACATTCAGTACTTC.

The V gene is TRBV5-1, the J gene TRBJ2-3; D uncertain. Germline V lookup: CDR1 SGHRS, CDR2 YFSETQ. The CDR3 covers 15 residues. The V and J ends lost 0 bases and 0 bases respectively, with 8 bases between them. The CDR3, as DNA: TGCGCCAGCAGCTTGGAGTCAGTCAGCACAGATACGCAGTATTTT. Encoded protein: CASSLESVSTDTQYF.

The count of this clone is one. The chain is built from TRBV7-8 and TRBJ2-7, with D perhaps TRBD2 (5 bases). This CDR3 contains 15 residues. Germline CDR1 and CDR2: SGHVS and FQNEAQ. The V end lost 5 bases, the J end lost 0 bases, and 14 bases lay between the germline ends. CDR3 sequence: CASSTRSGNSYEQYF. As DNA, the CDR3 is TGTGCCAGCAGCACCCGGAGCGGAAACTCCTACGAGCAGTACTTC. Complete variable domain (other parts from reference TRBV7-8 and TRBJ2-7): GAGVSQSPRYKVAKRGQDVALRCDPISGHVSLFWYQQALGQGPEFLTYFQNEAQLDKSGLPSDRFFAERPEGSVSTLKIQRTQQEDSAVYLCASSTRSGNSYEQYFGPGTRLTVT.

This clone was detected only a few times. The rearrangement joins TRBV6-6 to TRBJ2-2; the D is unclear. Germline V CDR1 and CDR2: MNHNY, SVGAGI (reference sequence). The germline V and J ends were trimmed by 7 bases and 0 bases, with 9 bases remaining between them. The CDR3 length is 14 residues. CDR3 nucleotides: TGTGCCAGCACTGAGTATGCGAACACCGGGGAGCTGTTTTTT. It translates to CASTEYANTGELFF.

The V and J genes are TRBV28 and TRBJ2-1; no clear D gene. The CDR3 is 15 amino acids. Germline V gives CDR1 MDHEN, CDR2 SYDVKM. Trimming took 3 bases from V and 0 from J, leaving 9 bases between them. The CDR3 protein is CASSFLLPSYNEQFF. CDR3 DNA: TGTGCCAGCAGTTTTTTACTCCCCTCCTACAATGAGCAGTTCTTC.

The chain employs TRBV6-6 and TRBJ2-2, with D possibly called TRBD1 or TRBD2 (5 bases each). Germline values: CDR1 MNHNY, CDR2 SVGAGI (reference sequence). The CDR3 contains 14 residues. The germline V and J ends were trimmed by 7 bases and 3 bases, with 12 bases remaining between them. DNA of the CDR3: TGTGCCAGCACCCGGGACGGGGACACCGGGGAGCTGTTTTTT. Translated: CASTRDGDTGELFF.

This chain connects TRBV6-6 to TRBJ2-7; D may match TRBD1 or TRBD2 (5 bases each). Deletions cut 7 bases from V and 0 bases from J, with 13 bases between. This CDR3 is 14 amino acids long. Germline V gives CDR1 MNHNY, CDR2 SVGAGI (reference sequence). Written as DNA, the CDR3 is TGTGCCAGCACAGGGACCATGGGCTCCTACGAGCAGTACTTC. Translation: CASTGTMGSYEQYF.

The CDR3, as DNA: TGTGCCAGCAGTTACCCCGAAGGTGGTATCTCTGAAGCTTTCTTT. This gives the protein CASSYPEGGISEAFF. The chain has TRBV6-6 and TRBJ1-1, with D unclear. The CDR3 is 15 amino acids. V was pared by 2 bases and J by 6 bases, with 16 bases between. Germline CDR1 and CDR2: MNHNY and SVGAGI (reference sequence).

This clone was picked up one time. The rearrangement links TRBV5-4 to TRBJ2-1; TRBD2 might be the D (6 bases). With 0 bases removed from V and 4 bases from J, the gap between germline ends came to 11 bases. The CDR3 has 15 residues. The V gene's germline CDR1 is SGHNT and CDR2 YYREEE (reference sequence). CDR3 in amino acids: CASSLGLGGYNEQFF. The CDR3 coding sequence is TGTGCCAGCAGCTTGGGGTTGGGGGGTTACAATGAGCAGTTCTTC.

The chain has TRBV7-8 and TRBJ1-2, with TRBD1 matching over 8 bases. The V and J ends lost 5 bases and 5 bases, in that order; junction bases with no gene match: 16. Germline values: CDR1 SGHVS, CDR2 FQNEAQ. CDR3 length: 17 amino acids. This CDR3 is CASSGPIQGAFRYGYTF. The CDR3 region has the DNA TGTGCCAGCAGCGGTCCTATCCAGGGGGCGTTTCGGTATGGCTACACCTTC. Full variable domain (missing parts from reference TRBV7-8 and TRBJ1-2): GAGVSQSPRYKVAKRGQDVALRCDPISGHVSLFWYQQALGQGPEFLTYFQNEAQLDKSGLPSDRFFAERPEGSVSTLKIQRTQQEDSAVYLCASSGPIQGAFRYGYTFGSGTRLTVV.

V is TRBV7-9 and J is TRBJ1-4; no reliable D call. Germline values: CDR1 SEHNR, CDR2 FQNEAQ (reference sequence). V gave up 11 bases and J gave up 4 bases, with 8 bases separating them. CDR3 size: 11 residues. The CDR3 spells CAWTGNEKLFF. The CDR3 coding sequence is TGTGCCTGGACGGGTAATGAAAAACTGTTTTTT.

The chain joins TRBV27 to TRBJ2-7, with D possibly matching TRBD2 (6 bases). Between the trimmed V and J ends, which lost 4 bases and 5 bases, there was a span of 18 bases. Germline values: CDR1 MNHEY, CDR2 SMNVEV (reference sequence). The CDR3 covers 15 residues. The CDR3 DNA reads as TGTGCCAGCAGTTCCGTTGCGGGAAGAGTTCACGAGCAGTACTTC. Translated, it gives CASSSVAGRVHEQYF.

The chain couples TRBV28 to TRBJ1-5; D is undetermined. Germline loops: CDR1 MDHEN, CDR2 SYDVKM. V lost 2 bases, J lost 7 bases, and 6 bases lay in between. The CDR3 is 12 amino acids. CDR3 sequence reads: CASSLPPQPQHF. The CDR3 bases are TGTGCCAGCAGTTTACCTCCCCAGCCCCAGCATTTT. The whole variable domain, filled in from reference TRBV28 and TRBJ1-5, reads DVKVTQSSRYLVKRTGEKVFLECVQDMDHENMFWYRQDPGLGLRLIYFSYDVKMKEKGDIPEGYSVSREKKERFSLILESASTNQTSMYLCASSLPPQPQHFGDGTRLSIL.

The J gene is TRBJ2-1, the V gene TRBV7-9, with 9 bases lining up with TRBD2. The trim removed 8 bases at V and 4 bases at J, leaving 12 bases unmatched. CDR1 is SEHNR, CDR2 FQNEAQ, per germline (reference sequence). The CDR3 has 16 residues. DNA of the CDR3: TGTGCCAGCTTCGGGCGGGAGGGCCTTCCTTACAATGAGCAGTTCTTC. It codes for CASFGREGLPYNEQFF.

This clone is termed medium-sized (0.01 to 0.1%). The CDR3 nucleotides read TGCAGCTCACTCGGGGGGTGGAGGCGAGGGAACTATGGCTACACCTTC. Translated, it gives CSSLGGWRRGNYGYTF. V usage is TRBV29-1 and J usage is TRBJ1-2, with D possibly being TRBD1 (5 bases). Trimming removed 8 bases from V and 2 bases from J, with 24 bases in between. The CDR3 covers 16 residues. The V gene's germline CDR1 is SQVTM and CDR2 ANQGSEA.

This chain joins TRBV28 and TRBJ1-3; D remains ambiguous. The CDR3 covers 22 residues. Trimming pared 1 base from V and 0 bases from J, leaving 28 bases between. In germline, CDR1 is MDHEN, CDR2 SYDVKM. In nucleotides, the CDR3 is TGTGCCAGCAGTTTATTAGGCGGCGAGCGATACAACGCGGCGGACTCTGGAAACACCATATATTTT. This codes for CASSLLGGERYNAADSGNTIYF.

This chain connects TRBV7-3 to TRBJ2-7; 10 nucleotides align to TRBD2. The germline V gene has CDR1 SGHTA and CDR2 FQGTGA. The CDR3 is 14 amino acids. Trimming at V came to 4 bases and at J to 0 bases, leaving 0 bases not matched to a gene. The CDR3 coding sequence is TGTGCCAGCAGCTCTAGCGGGAGCTCCTACGAGCAGTACTTC. This translates into CASSSSGSSYEQYF. The whole variable domain, remainder taken from reference TRBV7-3 and TRBJ2-7, is GAGVSQTPSNKVTEKGKYVELRCDPISGHTALYWYRQSLGQGPEFLIYFQGTGAADDSGLPNDRFFAVRPEGSVSTLKIQRTERGDSAVYLCASSSSGSSYEQYFGPGTRLTVT.

This clone showed up just once. The chain couples TRBV7-8 to TRBJ1-4; TRBD1 agrees at 8 bases. This CDR3 has 15 residues. J gave up 12 bases and V 4 bases, and 13 bases lay outside the gene matches. CDR1 is SGHVS, CDR2 FQNEAQ, per germline. In DNA form, the CDR3 reads TGTGCCAGCAGCTCCCCGGACAGGGCAATCCAGCAACTGTTTTTT. It is translated as CASSSPDRAIQQLFF.

The CDR3 loop is CASSSRGLAGFEQFF. The CDR3 nucleotides are TGTGCCAGCAGTTCCCGAGGTCTAGCGGGATTCGAGCAGTTCTTC. This sequence joins TRBV28 and TRBJ2-1, with 9 bases aligning to TRBD2. Trimming removed 4 bases from V and 10 bases from J; junction bases left unmatched: 11. The germline gives CDR1 MDHEN, CDR2 SYDVKM. The CDR3 has 15 amino acids.

The V call is TRBV7-9, the J call TRBJ1-1; D perhaps matches TRBD1 (5 bases). With 3 bases removed from V and 10 bases from J, the gap between germline ends came to 12 bases. The CDR3 sequence is 12 residues long. Per the germline V gene, CDR1 is SEHNR and CDR2 is FQNEAQ (reference sequence). The CDR3, as DNA: TGTGCCAGCAGCTTTCCGCGGGGCCCAGCTTTCTTT. Protein: CASSFPRGPAFF.

The V and J genes are TRBV30 and TRBJ2-5; possible D gene TRBD1, 7 bases. Gene TRBJ2-7 matches the end of the DNA better, so the J call may be wrong. Per the germline V gene, CDR1 is GTSNPN and CDR2 is SVGIG (reference sequence). CDR3 length: 12 residues. The CDR3 region is CAWGGTEYEQYF. The CDR3 DNA reads as TGTGCCTGGGGGGGGACAGAATACGAGCAGTACTTC.

The chain uses TRBV5-6 and TRBJ2-3, with D tentatively TRBD2 (5 bases). The germline V gene encodes CDR1 SGHDT and CDR2 YYEEEE. The V and J ends lost 2 bases and 4 bases respectively, with 11 bases between them. This CDR3 is built from 14 residues. CDR3 DNA: TGTGCCAGCAGCTTCTCGAATAGCGCAGATACGCAGTATTTT. It codes for CASSFSNSADTQYF.

The table lists this clone with a few counts. This rearrangement joins TRBV5-8 to TRBJ2-1; 14 bases align to TRBD2. The germline V gene has CDR1 SGHTS and CDR2 YDEGEE. The CDR3 length is 17 residues. Trimming cost V 4 bases and J 10 bases; bases outside gene matches: 13. CDR3 DNA sequence: TGTGCCAGCAGCCGGCCGGGACTAGCGGGAGTGAGAGGGGAGCAGTTCTTC. Protein product: CASSRPGLAGVRGEQFF.

This clone was observed a single time. V is TRBV11-2 and J is TRBJ2-4; 7 positions match TRBD1. V gave up 4 bases and J gave up 7 bases; unmatched junction bases: 7. Looked up from germline, CDR1 is SGHAT and CDR2 is FQNNGV. The CDR3 sequence is 14 residues long. The CDR3: CASSSLQGKNIQYF. The CDR3 DNA follows: TGTGCCAGCAGCTCTTTACAGGGGAAGAACATTCAGTACTTC.